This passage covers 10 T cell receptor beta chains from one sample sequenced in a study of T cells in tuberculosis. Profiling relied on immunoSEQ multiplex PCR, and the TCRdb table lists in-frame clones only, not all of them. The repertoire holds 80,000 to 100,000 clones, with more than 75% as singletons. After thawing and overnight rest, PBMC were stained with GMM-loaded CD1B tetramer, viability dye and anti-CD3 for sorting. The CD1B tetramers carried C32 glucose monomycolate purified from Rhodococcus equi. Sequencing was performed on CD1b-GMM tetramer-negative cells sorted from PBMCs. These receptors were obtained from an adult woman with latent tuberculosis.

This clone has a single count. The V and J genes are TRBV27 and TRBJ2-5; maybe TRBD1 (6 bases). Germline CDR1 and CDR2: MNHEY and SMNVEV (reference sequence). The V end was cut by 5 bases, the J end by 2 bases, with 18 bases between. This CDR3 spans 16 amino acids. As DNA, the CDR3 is TGTGCCAGCAGTCCCACCGGGTGGGGACAACAAGAGACCCAGTACTTC. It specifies CASSPTGWGQQETQYF.

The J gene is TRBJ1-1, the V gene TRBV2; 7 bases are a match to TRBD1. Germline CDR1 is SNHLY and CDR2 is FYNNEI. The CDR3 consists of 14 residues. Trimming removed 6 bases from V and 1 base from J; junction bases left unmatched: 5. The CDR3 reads CASRHRQGNTEAFF. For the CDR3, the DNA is TGTGCCAGCAGGCACAGACAGGGGAACACTGAAGCTTTCTTT.

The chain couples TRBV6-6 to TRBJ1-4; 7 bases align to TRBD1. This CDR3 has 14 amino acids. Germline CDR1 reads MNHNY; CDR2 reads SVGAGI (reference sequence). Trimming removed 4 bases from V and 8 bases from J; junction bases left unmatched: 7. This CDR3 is CASSWDRGGEKLFF. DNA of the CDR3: TGTGCCAGCAGTTGGGACAGAGGAGGGGAAAAACTGTTTTTT.

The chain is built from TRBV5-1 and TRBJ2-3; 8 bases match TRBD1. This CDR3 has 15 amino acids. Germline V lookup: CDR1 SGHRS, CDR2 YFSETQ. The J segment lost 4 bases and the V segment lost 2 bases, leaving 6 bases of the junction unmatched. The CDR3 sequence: CASSLPQGAADTQYF. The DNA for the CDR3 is TGCGCCAGCAGCTTACCCCAGGGGGCCGCAGATACGCAGTATTTT.

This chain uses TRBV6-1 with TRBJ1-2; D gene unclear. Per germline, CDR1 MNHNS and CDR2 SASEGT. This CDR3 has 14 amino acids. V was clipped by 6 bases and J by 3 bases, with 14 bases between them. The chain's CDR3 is CASSSLTPDYGYTF. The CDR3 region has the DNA TGTGCCAGCAGCTCCCTGACTCCAGACTATGGCTACACCTTC.

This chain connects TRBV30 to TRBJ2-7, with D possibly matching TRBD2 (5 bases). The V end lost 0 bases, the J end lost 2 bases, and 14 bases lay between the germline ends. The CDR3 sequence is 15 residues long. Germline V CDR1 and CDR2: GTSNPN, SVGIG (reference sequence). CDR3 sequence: CAWSVRLRVTYEQYF. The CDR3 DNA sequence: TGTGCCTGGAGTGTACGGTTGAGGGTAACCTACGAGCAGTACTTC.

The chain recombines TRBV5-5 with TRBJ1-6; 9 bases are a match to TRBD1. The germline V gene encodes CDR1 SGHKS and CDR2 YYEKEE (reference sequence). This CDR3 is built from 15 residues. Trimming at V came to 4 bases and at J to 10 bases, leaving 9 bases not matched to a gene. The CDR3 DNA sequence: TGTGCCAGCAGCGGAACAGGGGGCGCGGGGTCACCCCTCCACTTT. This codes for CASSGTGGAGSPLHF.

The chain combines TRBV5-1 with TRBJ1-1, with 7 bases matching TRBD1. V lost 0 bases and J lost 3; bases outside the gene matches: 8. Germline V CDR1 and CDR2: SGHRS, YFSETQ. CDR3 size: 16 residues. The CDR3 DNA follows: TGCGCCAGCAGCTTGGAGCCAGGGGGTTTCTACACTGAAGCTTTCTTT. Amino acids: CASSLEPGGFYTEAFF.

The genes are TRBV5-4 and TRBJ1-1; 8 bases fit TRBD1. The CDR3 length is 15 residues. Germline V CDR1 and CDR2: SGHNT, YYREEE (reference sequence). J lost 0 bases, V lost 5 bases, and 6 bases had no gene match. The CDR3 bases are TGTGCCAGCAGTACACAGGGGGTTGTGAACACTGAAGCTTTCTTT. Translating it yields CASSTQGVVNTEAFF.

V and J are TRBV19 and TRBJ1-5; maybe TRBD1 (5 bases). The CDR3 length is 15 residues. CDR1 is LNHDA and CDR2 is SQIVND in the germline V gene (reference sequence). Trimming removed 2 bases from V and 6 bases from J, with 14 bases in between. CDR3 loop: CASSISPGFGQPQHF. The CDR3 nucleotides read TGTGCCAGTAGTATAAGTCCAGGGTTCGGTCAGCCCCAGCATTTT.